The 20 T cell receptor beta chains presented below share a single source sample, sequenced in a study of blood T cell repertoires in COVID-19. Data came from immunoSEQ multiplex PCR; TCRdb stores just in-frame clones and leaves some out. The table shows 200,000 to 300,000 clones, with roughly 80% occurring only once. Sequenced material: peripheral blood. Source of these receptors: a man aged 55 to 70 with acute or convalescent COVID-19.

The chain combines TRBV5-1 with TRBJ1-1, with a possible D match to TRBD1 (6 bases). With 7 bases removed from V and 4 bases from J, the gap between germline ends came to 17 bases. Germline loops: CDR1 SGHRS, CDR2 YFSETQ. The CDR3 has 14 amino acids. The CDR3 nucleotides read TGCGCCAGCGGGCGGGGGGACACCGGCACTGAAGCTTTCTTT. Translated: CASGRGDTGTEAFF.

The table lists this clone with a few counts. This sequence joins TRBV5-1 and TRBJ1-2, with 7 bases identical to TRBD1. With V trimmed by 0 bases and J by 6 bases, 5 bases remained unmatched. In germline, CDR1 is SGHRS, CDR2 YFSETQ. The CDR3 has 14 residues. The CDR3 DNA reads as TGCGCCAGCAGCTTGGAGACAGGGACCCATGGCTACACCTTC. It codes for CASSLETGTHGYTF.

The chain uses TRBV10-3 and TRBJ2-3, with D possibly TRBD1 on 5 matching bases. CDR1 is ENHRY, CDR2 SYGVKD, per germline. V was cut by 5 bases and J by 7 bases, with 19 bases left in between. The CDR3 consists of 15 residues. CDR3 sequence: CAISNQGLVGNTQYF. The CDR3 DNA reads as TGTGCCATCAGTAACCAGGGTCTGGTAGGAAATACGCAGTATTTT.

This clone occurred many times. This sequence joins TRBV5-5 and TRBJ1-4, with a possible D match to TRBD1 (5 bases). Deletions cut 0 bases from V and 0 bases from J, with 9 bases between. Germline assignment: CDR1 SGHKS and CDR2 YYEKEE (reference sequence). The CDR3 is 16 amino acids. The DNA for the CDR3 is TGTGCCAGCAGCTTGGGGACGACAGCAACTAATGAAAAACTGTTTTTT. Translated, it gives CASSLGTTATNEKLFF.

The chain links TRBV9 to TRBJ2-7, with D unclear. Between the trimmed V and J ends, which lost 3 bases and 6 bases, there was a span of 7 bases. This CDR3 contains 11 residues. CDR1 and CDR2 (germline): SGDLS, YYNGEE. CDR3 region: CASSGSGEQYF. DNA of the CDR3: TGTGCCAGCAGCGGTAGTGGCGAGCAGTACTTC. Full variable domain (rest looked up from reference TRBV9 and TRBJ2-7): DSGVTQTPKHLITATGQRVTLRCSPRSGDLSVYWYQQSLDQGLQFLIQYYNGEERAKGNILERFSAQQFPDLHSELNLSSLELGDSALYFCASSGSGEQYFGPGTRLTVT.

CDR3 loop: CSVPPSGKNTDTQYF. The DNA of the CDR3 is TGCAGCGTCCCCCCGAGCGGGAAGAACACAGATACGCAGTATTTT. The rearrangement uses TRBV29-1 and TRBJ2-3, with 7 bases that match TRBD2. The CDR3 loop spans 15 amino acids. J lost 2 bases, V lost 6 bases, and 11 bases had no gene match. Germline-derived CDR1 and CDR2 are SQVTM and ANQGSEA.

J is TRBJ2-5 and V is TRBV25-1; the D gene is possibly TRBD2 (6 bases). From germline, CDR1 is MGHDK and CDR2 SYGVNS. This CDR3 has 14 amino acids. The ends were cut back, 1 base at V and 6 bases at J, with 12 bases in the middle. CDR3 loop: CASSESGGRKTQYF. In nucleotides, the CDR3 is TGTGCCAGCAGTGAATCCGGGGGACGGAAGACCCAGTACTTC.

This clone has just one count. The J gene is TRBJ2-5, the V gene TRBV6-1; D gene uncertain. V was pared by 3 bases and J by 0 bases, with 5 bases between. This CDR3 has 13 amino acids. The germline gives CDR1 MNHNS, CDR2 SASEGT. The CDR3 DNA sequence: TGTGCCAGCAGTGAGCGGTACCAAGAGACCCAGTACTTC. This encodes CASSERYQETQYF.

This clone was counted a few times. The genes are TRBV9 and TRBJ2-1; 7 bases agree with TRBD1. V trimming: 4 bases; J trimming: 4 bases; junction bases outside the gene matches: 5. Germline CDR1 is SGDLS and CDR2 is YYNGEE. The CDR3 extends over 14 amino acids. As DNA, the CDR3 is TGTGCCAGCAGCCCACTGGGACAGTACAATGAGCAGTTCTTC. This sequence encodes CASSPLGQYNEQFF.

The V call is TRBV7-3, the J call TRBJ2-1; D perhaps matches TRBD2 (6 bases). This CDR3 spans 13 amino acids. The V gene's germline CDR1 is SGHTA and CDR2 FQGTGA. The ends were cut back, 4 bases at V and 9 bases at J, with 13 bases in the middle. The CDR3 region has the DNA TGTGCCAGCAGCTCACCACAGGAGGGTGAGCAGTTCTTC. Its translation: CASSSPQEGEQFF.

The CDR3 coding sequence is TGTGCCAGCAGCTTGGGTGGACTAGCGGGACCCATATCAAACCAAGAGACCCAGTACTTC. This translates into CASSLGGLAGPISNQETQYF. V and J are TRBV5-5 and TRBJ2-5; 12 nucleotides match TRBD2. Per the germline V gene, CDR1 is SGHKS and CDR2 is YYEKEE (reference sequence). The CDR3 runs to 20 residues. J was trimmed by 0 bases and V by 0 bases; bases with no gene match: 12.

This clone was detected once. This chain links TRBV5-1 with TRBJ2-1; D perhaps matches TRBD2 (5 bases). The V gene lost 0 bases and the J gene lost 6 bases, with 13 bases spanning the gap. Germline CDR1 and CDR2: SGHRS and YFSETQ. This CDR3 region has 15 residues. This CDR3 is CASSLANGGGNEQFF. The CDR3 DNA follows: TGCGCCAGCAGCTTGGCCAATGGCGGAGGCAATGAGCAGTTCTTC.

The chain is built from TRBV9 and TRBJ2-7, with TRBD2 identical over 12 bases. Germline-derived CDR1 and CDR2 are SGDLS and YYNGEE. The CDR3 length is 17 residues. V shed 3 bases, J shed 0 bases, and the junction held 7 bases outside the gene matches. The DNA for the CDR3 is TGTGCCAGCAGCGCGGGGCTAGCGGGAGGGCCCTCCTACGAGCAGTACTTC. Encoded protein: CASSAGLAGGPSYEQYF.

The rearrangement uses TRBV28 and TRBJ1-4; TRBD1 matches at 7 bases. The V and J ends lost 7 bases and 8 bases, in that order; junction bases with no gene match: 10. The germline V gene has CDR1 MDHEN and CDR2 SYDVKM. CDR3 length equals 14 residues. CDR3 sequence reads: CASNDDRVREKLFF. In DNA form, the CDR3 reads TGTGCCAGCAATGATGACAGGGTCAGGGAAAAACTGTTTTTT.

CDR3 region: CASSSQTGKNSPLHF. Here the CDR3 DNA reads TGTGCCAGCAGTTCACAGACAGGGAAGAATTCACCCCTCCACTTT. The genes are TRBV4-2 and TRBJ1-6; 7 bases map to TRBD1. The CDR3 consists of 15 residues. Germline lookup yields CDR1 LGHNA and CDR2 YNFKEQ. The ends lost 6 bases at V and 7 bases at J; junction bases unmatched: 9.

To note about this clone: Other DNA sequences in the sample encode the same CDR3. J is TRBJ1-6 and V is TRBV2; weak D call: TRBD1 (5 bases). Trimming pared 3 bases from V and 7 bases from J, leaving 7 bases between. The CDR3 contains 13 residues. Germline V gene sequence: CDR1 SNHLY, CDR2 FYNNEI. The DNA of the CDR3 is TGTGCCAGCAGTGAGCAGGGAAATTCACCCCTCCACTTT. Its protein product is CASSEQGNSPLHF.

The V gene is TRBV5-4, the J gene TRBJ2-3; D is unclear. Germline values: CDR1 SGHNT, CDR2 YYREEE (reference sequence). CDR3 length equals 12 residues. Trimming took off 4 bases at V and 4 bases at J, with 7 bases between the two ends. The CDR3 sequence is CASSPVADTQYF. The CDR3 nucleotides read TGTGCCAGCAGCCCTGTAGCAGATACGCAGTATTTT.

The rearrangement uses TRBV6-5 and TRBJ1-2; tentatively, D is TRBD1 (5 bases). V was cut by 0 bases and J by 3 bases, with 8 bases left in between. Germline V gives CDR1 MNHEY, CDR2 SVGAGI. The CDR3 is made up of 14 amino acids. CDR3: CASSYSGTDYGYTF. The CDR3 bases are TGTGCCAGCAGTTACTCCGGGACTGACTATGGCTACACCTTC.

The table lists this clone with a count of one. The chain has TRBV27 and TRBJ2-7; TRBD2 might be the D (6 bases). The CDR3 spans 13 residues. V was shortened by 2 bases and J by 6 bases, with 11 bases between the two germline ends. Germline V gives CDR1 MNHEY, CDR2 SMNVEV (reference sequence). The DNA for the CDR3 is TGTGCCAGCAGTTTAGGTCTCGGGGGCGAGCAGTACTTC. It translates to CASSLGLGGEQYF.

The J gene is TRBJ1-4, the V gene TRBV2; D is possibly TRBD1 (5 bases). CDR1 is SNHLY and CDR2 is FYNNEI in the germline V gene. Trimming stripped 6 bases from V and 3 bases from J, with 17 bases between. The CDR3 has 16 amino acids. In DNA, the CDR3 is TGTGCCAGCAGGCCGGACTACAGGTCGTCTAATGAAAAACTGTTTTTT. This sequence encodes CASRPDYRSSNEKLFF.